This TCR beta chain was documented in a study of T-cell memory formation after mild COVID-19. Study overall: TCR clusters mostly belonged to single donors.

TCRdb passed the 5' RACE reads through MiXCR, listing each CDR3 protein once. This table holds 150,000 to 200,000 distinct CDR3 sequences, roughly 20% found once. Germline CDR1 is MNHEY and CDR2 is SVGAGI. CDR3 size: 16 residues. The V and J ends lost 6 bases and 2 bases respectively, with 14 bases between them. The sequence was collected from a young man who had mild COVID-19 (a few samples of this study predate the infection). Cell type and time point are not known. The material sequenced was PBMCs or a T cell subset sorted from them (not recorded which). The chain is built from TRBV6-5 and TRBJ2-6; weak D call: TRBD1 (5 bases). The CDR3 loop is CASRPGGAPGANVLTF. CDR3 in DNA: TGTGCCAGCAGACCGGGTGGGGCGCCTGGGGCCAACGTCCTGACTTTC.